A selection of T cell receptor beta chains follows, all from one sample in a study of T cell repertoires in cytomegalovirus infection. Their target antigens are unknown. TCRdb reprocessed the reads with MiXCR, giving one entry per CDR3 protein. The sample includes a few hundred thousand distinct CDR3 sequences, around 35% of them seen just once. Sample: cultured PBMCs, taken from culture after CMV antigen stimulation. The origin of the receptors is a human donor in good health (CMV status not recorded). Some clones in this sample may be carry-over from other donors' samples. Each CDR3 is given with its conserved first and last residue. The D gene is left open where the match is weak. Part of the rows lack a size; the others show once, few, many or a class for expanded clones.

j_call: TRBJ2-7; clone_size: few; d_call: -; v_call: TRBV18; cdr3_aa: CASSSRLDFSEQYF; cdr3_nt: TGTGCCAGCTCATCCAGACTAGATTTCTCCGAGCAGTACTTC
j_call: TRBJ2-1; clone_size: -; d_call: -; v_call: TRBV4-1; cdr3_aa: CASSRGDGGYKNQFF; cdr3_nt: TGCGCCAGCAGCCGAGGTGATGGGGGATATAAGAATCAGTTCTTC
j_call: TRBJ1-5; clone_size: -; d_call: -; v_call: TRBV7-2; cdr3_aa: CASSLDGAGGGGQPQHF; cdr3_nt: TGTGCCAGCAGCTTAGATGGGGCTGGGGGGGGGGGACAGCCCCAGCATTTT
j_call: TRBJ2-3; clone_size: few; d_call: -; v_call: TRBV4-2; cdr3_aa: CASRKQAVGAGTDTQYF; cdr3_nt: TGTGCCAGCAGGAAACAGGCAGTAGGGGCTGGGACAGATACGCAGTATTTT
j_call: TRBJ1-5; clone_size: once; d_call: -; v_call: TRBV5-1; cdr3_aa: CASSPTGQNQPQHF; cdr3_nt: TGCGCCAGCAGCCCCACAGGGCAGAATCAGCCCCAGCATTTT
j_call: TRBJ1-5; clone_size: -; d_call: -; v_call: TRBV28; cdr3_aa: CASKGKGNQPQHF; cdr3_nt: TGTGCCAGCAAGGGGAAGGGCAATCAGCCCCAGCATTTT
j_call: TRBJ2-5; clone_size: many; d_call: -; v_call: TRBV7-6; cdr3_aa: CASSSGETQYF; cdr3_nt: TGTGCCAGCAGTTCGGGAGAGACCCAGTACTTC
j_call: TRBJ2-5; clone_size: few; d_call: -; v_call: TRBV24-1; cdr3_aa: CATSDANKETQYF; cdr3_nt: TGTGCCACCAGTGACGCGAACAAAGAGACCCAGTACTTC
j_call: TRBJ1-1; clone_size: many; d_call: -; v_call: TRBV11-3; cdr3_aa: CASSLQQGLHTEAFF; cdr3_nt: TGTGCCAGCAGCCTTCAACAGGGTTTACACACTGAAGCTTTCTTT
j_call: TRBJ2-1; clone_size: -; d_call: -; v_call: TRBV12-5; cdr3_aa: CASQSYNEQFF; cdr3_nt: TGTGCTAGTCAAAGTTACAATGAGCAGTTCTTC
j_call: TRBJ2-2; clone_size: -; d_call: TRBD2; v_call: TRBV6-1; cdr3_aa: CASSYGGYTGELFF; cdr3_nt: TGTGCCAGCAGTTACGGGGGGTACACCGGGGAGCTGTTTTTT
j_call: TRBJ1-2; clone_size: -; d_call: -; v_call: TRBV20-1; cdr3_aa: CSATRDGYTF; cdr3_nt: TGCAGTGCTACGCGGGATGGCTACACCTTC
j_call: TRBJ2-7; clone_size: few; d_call: TRBD1; v_call: TRBV4-3; cdr3_aa: CASSQDPWGQGPYEQYF; cdr3_nt: TGCGCCAGCAGCCAAGATCCCTGGGGACAGGGACCCTACGAGCAGTACTTC
j_call: TRBJ2-3; clone_size: once; d_call: -; v_call: TRBV18; cdr3_aa: CASSGQISTDTQYF; cdr3_nt: TGTGCCAGCTCAGGACAGATTAGCACAGATACGCAGTATTTT
j_call: TRBJ1-5; clone_size: -; d_call: -; v_call: TRBV29-1; cdr3_aa: CSVGSDNQPQHF; cdr3_nt: TGCAGCGTTGGTTCCGACAATCAGCCCCAGCATTTT
j_call: TRBJ1-4; clone_size: many; d_call: TRBD1; v_call: TRBV7-2; cdr3_aa: CASSAPPGQSNEKLFF; cdr3_nt: TGTGCCAGCAGCGCACCCCCGGGACAGTCTAATGAAAAACTGTTTTTT